The 16 T cell receptor beta chains given below trace back to one sample, sequenced in a study of siplizumab effects on memory and regulatory T cells. Sequencing used immunoSEQ multiplex PCR; TCRdb keeps in-frame clones, though not all of them. The table has some 40,000 clones, more than 70% seen once. Sequenced sample: naive CD4+ T cells sorted from blood. Every receptor here comes from a human donor in good health.

The table lists this clone with a few counts. This chain connects TRBV5-6 to TRBJ2-7; a weak D match, TRBD2 (6 bases). The germline V gene has CDR1 SGHDT and CDR2 YYEEEE. CDR3 length equals 15 residues. V was trimmed by 1 base and J by 0 bases, leaving 11 bases between them. CDR3 protein: CASSLFGGSSYEQYF. DNA for the CDR3: TGTGCCAGCAGCTTGTTCGGGGGAAGCTCCTACGAGCAGTACTTC.

The chain couples TRBV2 to TRBJ1-4; D is undetermined. In germline, CDR1 is SNHLY, CDR2 FYNNEI. V gave up 5 bases and J gave up 6 bases, with 13 bases separating them. This CDR3 is 14 amino acids long. The CDR3 nucleotides read TGTGCCAGCAGTCCGGCGGCCAGATATGAAAAACTGTTTTTT. Translation gives CASSPAARYEKLFF. The variable domain in full, completed from reference TRBV2 and TRBJ1-4, reads EPEVTQTPSHQVTQMGQEVILRCVPISNHLYFYWYRQILGQKVEFLVSFYNNEISEKSEIFDDQFSVERPDGSNFTLKIRSTKLEDSAMYFCASSPAARYEKLFFGSGTQLSVL.

This clone has only a few counts. This chain connects TRBV16 to TRBJ1-5; D is uncertain. Germline V gene sequence: CDR1 KGHSY, CDR2 FQNENV. Trimming removed 2 bases from V and 6 bases from J, with 8 bases in between. This CDR3 is built from 13 residues. The CDR3 DNA is TGTGCCAGCAGCCAACGATTCATTCAGCCCCAGCATTTT. Amino acid sequence: CASSQRFIQPQHF.

The rearrangement links TRBV5-1 to TRBJ2-5; 8 bases align to TRBD2. Germline V CDR1 and CDR2: SGHRS, YFSETQ. J lost 0 bases, V lost 9 bases, and 10 bases had no gene match. The CDR3 totals 15 residues. CDR3: CATGYSGKYQETQYF. For the CDR3, the DNA is TGCGCCACCGGTTATAGCGGGAAGTACCAAGAGACCCAGTACTTC.

The chain carries TRBV4-1 and TRBJ2-4; maybe TRBD2 (6 bases). CDR3 length: 17 residues. CDR1 MGHRA and CDR2 YSYEKL come from the germline V gene. V was shortened by 4 bases and J by 1 base, with 17 bases between the two germline ends. In nucleotides, the CDR3 is TGCGCCAGCAGCCTAACCAATAGCGGAGGGGCCAAAAACATTCAGTACTTC. Encoded protein: CASSLTNSGGAKNIQYF.

This clone was recorded once. The chain joins TRBV10-3 to TRBJ2-7; no firm D call. Germline CDR1 is ENHRY and CDR2 is SYGVKD. The CDR3 has 12 amino acids. Trimming cost V 7 bases and J 6 bases, with 13 bases left between them. CDR3 loop: CAITEMGSEQYF. In nucleotides, the CDR3 is TGTGCCATCACCGAGATGGGGTCCGAGCAGTACTTC.

The rearrangement joins TRBV25-1 to TRBJ1-1; 8 bases are shared with TRBD1. The CDR3 length is 14 residues. Per the germline V gene, CDR1 is MGHDK and CDR2 is SYGVNS. The junction had 2 bases not matched to a gene; V was cut back by 1 base and J by 4 bases. Here the CDR3 reads CASSESTGGTEAFF. The CDR3 DNA is TGTGCCAGCAGTGAATCTACAGGGGGCACTGAAGCTTTCTTT.

This chain links TRBV29-1 with TRBJ2-7; 7 nucleotides align to TRBD2. From germline, CDR1 is SQVTM and CDR2 ANQGSEA. This CDR3 contains 15 residues. Trimming cost V 4 bases and J 1 base; bases outside gene matches: 10. The CDR3 spells CSVAGFASGSYEQYF. Here the CDR3 DNA reads TGCAGCGTTGCAGGGTTCGCTAGCGGATCCTACGAGCAGTACTTC.

The sample holds a few counts of this clone. The chain couples TRBV27 to TRBJ2-7; 8 positions agree with TRBD1. This CDR3 is built from 14 residues. With V trimmed by 6 bases and J by 4 bases, 8 bases remained unmatched. The germline CDR1 and CDR2 sequences are MNHEY and SMNVEV (reference sequence). The CDR3 protein is CASRPLGQVYEQYF. Here the CDR3 DNA reads TGTGCCAGCAGACCTTTGGGACAGGTATACGAGCAGTACTTC.

The V call is TRBV5-6, the J call TRBJ2-7, with D perhaps matching TRBD1 (6 bases). Trimming removed 2 bases from V and 4 bases from J, with 10 bases in between. Germline lookup yields CDR1 SGHDT and CDR2 YYEEEE. CDR3 length: 13 residues. CDR3 sequence (DNA): TGTGCCAGCAGCTTTCCGCAGGGGTACGAGCAGTACTTC. Translation gives CASSFPQGYEQYF.

This chain uses TRBV11-2 with TRBJ2-5; D remains ambiguous. The V end was cut by 1 base, the J end by 0 bases, with 3 bases between. Germline values: CDR1 SGHAT, CDR2 FQNNGV. The CDR3 contains 13 residues. The CDR3, as DNA: TGTGCCAGCAGCTTAGCCAACCAAGAGACCCAGTACTTC. It codes for CASSLANQETQYF.

V and J are TRBV30 and TRBJ2-3; D is ambiguous. V was pared by 5 bases and J by 11 bases, with 11 bases between. The CDR3 sequence is 10 residues long. Germline CDR1 and CDR2: GTSNPN and SVGIG (reference sequence). The CDR3: CAWGGFGQYF. The CDR3 DNA reads TGTGCCTGGGGTGGGTTTGGGCAGTATTTT. Variable domain in full (rest from reference TRBV30 and TRBJ2-3): SQTIHQWPATLVQPVGSPLSLECTVEGTSNPNLYWYRQAAGRGLQLLFYSVGIGQISSEVPQNLSASRPQDRQFILSSKKLLLSDSGFYLCAWGGFGQYFGPGTRLTVL.

This rearrangement joins TRBV6-5 to TRBJ2-2; TRBD1 matches 7 bases. The J segment lost 3 bases and the V segment lost 2 bases, leaving 3 bases of the junction unmatched. Germline lookup yields CDR1 MNHEY and CDR2 SVGAGI. The CDR3 contains 15 residues. CDR3 DNA sequence: TGTGCCAGCAGTTACGGCCAGGGGGACACCGGGGAGCTGTTTTTT. Its translation is CASSYGQGDTGELFF.

V is TRBV2 and J is TRBJ2-3, with D tentatively TRBD2 (5 bases). The CDR3 length is 17 residues. Germline loops: CDR1 SNHLY, CDR2 FYNNEI. V was shortened by 9 bases and J by 4 bases, with 26 bases between the two germline ends. CDR3 nucleotide sequence: TGTGCCAGTATTGCCGGATGGAGGCGCAGTATAGCAGATACGCAGTATTTT. Encoded protein: CASIAGWRRSIADTQYF.

This clone was picked up one time. CDR3 loop: CASSLDNRGTGELFF. The CDR3 coding sequence is TGTGCCAGCAGCTTAGACAACAGGGGCACCGGGGAGCTGTTTTTT. The chain combines TRBV11-3 with TRBJ2-2; 7 bases agree with TRBD1. CDR1 is SGHNT and CDR2 is YENEEA in the germline V gene. The CDR3 sequence is 15 residues long. Trimming at V came to 0 bases and at J to 4 bases, leaving 2 bases not matched to a gene.

V gene TRBV6-5 combines with J gene TRBJ1-2, with 8 positions matching TRBD1. The CDR3 has 13 amino acids. V was pared by 6 bases and J by 8 bases, with 8 bases of the junction left unmatched. CDR1 MNHEY and CDR2 SVGAGI come from the germline V gene. CDR3 coding DNA: TGTGCCAGCAGCTCCCAGGGGGCAATCGGCTACACCTTC. Its translation is CASSSQGAIGYTF.